A selection of T cell receptor beta chains follows, all from one sample in a study of cytomegalovirus exposure and HLA in healthy donors. Profiled with immunoSEQ multiplex PCR; TCRdb holds only in-frame clones, not every one. The sample comprises about 92,000 clones, roughly four fifths of which are singletons, and roughly 5.5% rests with the top ten. Sequencing was done on a sample of PBMCs. These receptors were taken from a woman younger than 35 in good health and CMV-seropositive. Both conserved end residues are part of each CDR3. Each record gives: J gene, clone size, D gene, V gene, CDR3 protein, CDR3 DNA. D genes are given only for firm matches. For some rows the clone size is stated as once, few or many, or as a class when expanded; others skip it.

j_gene: TRBJ2-3; abundance: -; d_gene: -; v_gene: TRBV14; CDR3aa: CASSHYFTDTQYF; CDR3nt: TGTGCCAGCAGCCACTACTTCACAGATACGCAGTATTTT
j_gene: TRBJ1-1; abundance: -; d_gene: -; v_gene: TRBV6-7; CDR3aa: CASSYPDTLGNTEAFF; CDR3nt: TGTGCCAGCAGTTACCCCGACACCCTTGGAAACACTGAAGCTTTCTTT
j_gene: TRBJ1-1; abundance: -; d_gene: -; v_gene: TRBV4-1; CDR3aa: CASSQDPRRYTEAFF; CDR3nt: TGCGCCAGCAGCCAAGACCCCCGGAGGTACACTGAAGCTTTCTTT
j_gene: TRBJ2-3; abundance: -; d_gene: -; v_gene: TRBV7-9; CDR3aa: CASSPVLSTDTQYF; CDR3nt: TGTGCCAGCAGCCCAGTTTTGAGCACAGATACGCAGTATTTT
j_gene: TRBJ1-1; abundance: -; d_gene: -; v_gene: TRBV9; CDR3aa: CASSVSQVLNTEAFF; CDR3nt: TGTGCCAGCAGCGTATCTCAGGTATTGAACACTGAAGCTTTCTTT
j_gene: TRBJ1-2; abundance: -; d_gene: -; v_gene: TRBV6-5; CDR3aa: CASSYTGNYGYTF; CDR3nt: TGTGCCAGCAGTTATACAGGAAACTATGGCTACACCTTC
j_gene: TRBJ2-7; abundance: -; d_gene: -; v_gene: TRBV7-2; CDR3aa: CASSETYEQYF; CDR3nt: TGTGCCAGCAGCGAGACCTACGAGCAGTACTTC
j_gene: TRBJ2-6; abundance: -; d_gene: -; v_gene: TRBV5-1; CDR3aa: CASSPDLRTPNVLTF; CDR3nt: TGCGCCAGCAGCCCGGACTTACGGACGCCCAACGTCCTGACTTTC
j_gene: TRBJ2-3; abundance: -; d_gene: -; v_gene: TRBV27; CDR3aa: CASKDRGTDTQYF; CDR3nt: TGTGCCAGCAAGGACAGAGGCACAGATACGCAGTATTTT
j_gene: TRBJ1-5; abundance: -; d_gene: -; v_gene: TRBV7-9; CDR3aa: CASSLVGGQPQHF; CDR3nt: TGTGCCAGCAGCTTAGTGGGGGGACAGCCCCAGCATTTT
j_gene: TRBJ1-5; abundance: once; d_gene: -; v_gene: TRBV5-8; CDR3aa: CASSLERGFGNQPQHF; CDR3nt: TGTGCCAGCAGCTTGGAAAGGGGATTTGGCAATCAGCCCCAGCATTTT
j_gene: TRBJ1-2; abundance: -; d_gene: -; v_gene: TRBV14; CDR3aa: CASSHTGGADGYTF; CDR3nt: TGTGCCAGCAGCCACACGGGAGGGGCGGATGGCTACACCTTC
j_gene: TRBJ1-6; abundance: -; d_gene: -; v_gene: TRBV6-1; CDR3aa: CASSASVNPESPLHF; CDR3nt: TGTGCCAGCAGTGCTAGTGTAAACCCGGAATCACCCCTCCACTTT